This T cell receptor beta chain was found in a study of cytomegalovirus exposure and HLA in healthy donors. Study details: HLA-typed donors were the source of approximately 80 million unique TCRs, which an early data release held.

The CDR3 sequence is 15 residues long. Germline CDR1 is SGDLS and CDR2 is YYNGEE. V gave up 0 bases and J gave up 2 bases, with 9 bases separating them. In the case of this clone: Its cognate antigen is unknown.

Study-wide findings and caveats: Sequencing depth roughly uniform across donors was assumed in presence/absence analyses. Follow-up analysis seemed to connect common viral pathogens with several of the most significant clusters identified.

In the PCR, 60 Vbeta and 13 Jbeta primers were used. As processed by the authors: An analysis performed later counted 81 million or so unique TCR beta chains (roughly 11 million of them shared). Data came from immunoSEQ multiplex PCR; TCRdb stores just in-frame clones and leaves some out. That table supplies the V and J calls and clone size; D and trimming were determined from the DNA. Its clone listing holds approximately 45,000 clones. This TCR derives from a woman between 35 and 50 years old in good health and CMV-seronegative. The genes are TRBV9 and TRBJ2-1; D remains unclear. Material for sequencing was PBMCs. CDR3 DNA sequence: TGTGCCAGCAGCGTAGAAGGCAGGACCTACAATGAGCAGTTCTTC. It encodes CASSVEGRTYNEQFF.